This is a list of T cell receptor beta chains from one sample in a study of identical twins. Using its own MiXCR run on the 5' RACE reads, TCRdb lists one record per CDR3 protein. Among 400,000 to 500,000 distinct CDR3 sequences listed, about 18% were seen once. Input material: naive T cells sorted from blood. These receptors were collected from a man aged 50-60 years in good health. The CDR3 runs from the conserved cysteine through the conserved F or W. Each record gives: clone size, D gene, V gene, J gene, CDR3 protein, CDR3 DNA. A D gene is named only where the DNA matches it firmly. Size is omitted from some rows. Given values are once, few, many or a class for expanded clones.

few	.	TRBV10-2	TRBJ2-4	CASRRGRAKNIQYF	TGCGCCAGCAGACGGGGCCGAGCCAAAAACATTCAGTACTTC
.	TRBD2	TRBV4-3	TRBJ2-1	CASSQDFSGSDEQFF	TGCGCCAGCAGCCAAGATTTTAGCGGGAGTGATGAGCAGTTCTTC
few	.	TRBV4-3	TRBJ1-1	CASSQVQRNTEAFF	TGCGCCAGCAGCCAAGTTCAACGGAACACTGAAGCTTTCTTT
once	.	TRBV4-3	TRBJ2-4	CASSQSGVAKNIQYF	TGCGCCAGCAGCCAGTCCGGTGTAGCCAAAAACATTCAGTACTTC
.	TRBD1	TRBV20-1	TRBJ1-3	CSARVGQNSGNTIYF	TGCAGTGCTAGAGTGGGACAGAACTCTGGAAACACCATATATTTT
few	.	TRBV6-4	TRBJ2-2	CASSDQLNTGELFF	TGTGCCAGCAGTGACCAATTAAACACCGGGGAGCTGTTTTTT
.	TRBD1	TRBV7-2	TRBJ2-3	CASILYRDRGTDTQYF	TGTGCCAGCATCCTTTACCGGGACAGGGGCACAGATACGCAGTATTTT
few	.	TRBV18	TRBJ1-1	CASSPLENTEAFF	TGTGCCAGCTCACCACTCGAAAACACTGAAGCTTTCTTT
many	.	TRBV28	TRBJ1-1	CASSFLQEWNTEAFF	TGTGCCAGCAGTTTTTTACAGGAGTGGAACACTGAAGCTTTCTTT
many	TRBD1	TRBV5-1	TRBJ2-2	CASSTGQGSGELFF	TGCGCCAGCAGCACGGGACAGGGGAGCGGGGAGCTGTTTTTT
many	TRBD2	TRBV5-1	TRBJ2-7	CASSLPGSPPQSGRALEQYF	TGCGCCAGCAGCTTACCAGGATCACCACCTCAGAGCGGGAGGGCCCTCGAGCAGTACTTC
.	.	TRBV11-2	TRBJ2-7	CASSLDPRQGQYF	TGTGCCAGCAGCTTAGATCCCCGGCAGGGGCAGTACTTC
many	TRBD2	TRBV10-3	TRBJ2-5	CAISESLRGETQYF	TGTGCCATCAGTGAGTCGTTGCGGGGGGAGACCCAGTACTTC
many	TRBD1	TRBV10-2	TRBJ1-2	CASSESGQGYGYTF	TGCGCCAGCAGTGAGTCGGGACAGGGCTATGGCTACACCTTC
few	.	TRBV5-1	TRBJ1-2	CASSPQGTWYDYTF	TGCGCCAGCAGCCCTCAGGGTACTTGGTATGACTACACCTTC
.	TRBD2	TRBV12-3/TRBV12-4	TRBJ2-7	CASSLGGTSGAHEQYF	TGTGCCAGCAGTTTAGGCGGGACTAGCGGGGCCCACGAGCAGTACTTC
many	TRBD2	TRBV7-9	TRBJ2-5	CASSTSGLQETQYF	TGTGCCAGCAGCACTAGCGGGTTGCAAGAGACCCAGTACTTC
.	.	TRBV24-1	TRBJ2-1	CATSESAGISYNEQFF	TGTGCCACCAGTGAGTCTGCGGGGATCTCCTACAATGAGCAGTTCTTC
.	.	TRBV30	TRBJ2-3	CAWSVLGGSTDTQYF	TGTGCCTGGAGTGTCCTAGGGGGTAGCACAGATACGCAGTATTTT
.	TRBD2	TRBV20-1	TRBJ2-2	CSARILAANTGELFF	TGCAGTGCTAGAATCCTAGCGGCGAACACCGGGGAGCTGTTTTTT
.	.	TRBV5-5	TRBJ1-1	CASTMVGRNTEAFF	TGTGCCAGCACCATGGTGGGGCGCAACACTGAAGCTTTCTTT
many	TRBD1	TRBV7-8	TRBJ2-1	CASSLGDRGTYNEQFF	TGTGCCAGCAGCTTAGGGGACAGGGGCACCTACAATGAGCAGTTCTTC
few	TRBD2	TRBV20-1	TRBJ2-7	CSARDPSRTSGRYEQYF	TGCAGTGCTAGAGATCCCTCCCGGACTAGCGGGAGATACGAGCAGTACTTC
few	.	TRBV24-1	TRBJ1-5	CATSEGFYSNQPQHF	TGTGCCACCAGTGAGGGGTTTTATAGCAATCAGCCCCAGCATTTT
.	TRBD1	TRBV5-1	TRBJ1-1	CASSLAGGVGTEAFF	TGCGCCAGCAGCTTGGCAGGGGGCGTCGGCACTGAAGCTTTCTTT
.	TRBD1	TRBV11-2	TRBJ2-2	CASSPSTGRIGELFF	TGTGCCAGCAGCCCTTCGACAGGGAGAATCGGGGAGCTGTTTTTT
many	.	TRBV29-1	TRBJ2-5	CSVDGGIETQYF	TGCAGCGTTGATGGAGGAATAGAGACCCAGTACTTC
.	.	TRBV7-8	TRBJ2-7	CASSLQPASYEQYF	TGTGCCAGCAGCTTACAGCCAGCGTCCTACGAGCAGTACTTC
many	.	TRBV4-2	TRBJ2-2	CASSQGVGGELFF	TGTGCCAGCAGCCAGGGCGTGGGCGGGGAGCTGTTTTTT
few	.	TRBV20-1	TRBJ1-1	CSARGVREAFF	TGCAGTGCCAGGGGTGTGCGGGAAGCTTTCTTT
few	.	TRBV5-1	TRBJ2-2	CASSFVREGTGELFF	TGCGCCAGCAGCTTCGTTCGGGAAGGGACCGGGGAGCTGTTTTTT
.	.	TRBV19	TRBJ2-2	CASSIMVNTGELFF	TGTGCCAGTAGTATAATGGTGAACACCGGGGAGCTGTTTTTT